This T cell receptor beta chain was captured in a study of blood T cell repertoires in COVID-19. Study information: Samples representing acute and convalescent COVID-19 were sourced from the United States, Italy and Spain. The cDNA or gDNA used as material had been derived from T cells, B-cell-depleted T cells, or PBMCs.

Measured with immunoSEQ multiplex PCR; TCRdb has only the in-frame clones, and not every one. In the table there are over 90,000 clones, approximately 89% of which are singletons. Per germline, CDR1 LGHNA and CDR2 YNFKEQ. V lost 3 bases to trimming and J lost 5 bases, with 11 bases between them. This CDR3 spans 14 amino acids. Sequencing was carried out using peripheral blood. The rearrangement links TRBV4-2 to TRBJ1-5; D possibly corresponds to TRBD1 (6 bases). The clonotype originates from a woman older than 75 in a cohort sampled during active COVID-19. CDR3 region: CASSHGGADQPQHF. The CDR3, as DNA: TGTGCCAGCAGCCATGGGGGGGCTGATCAGCCCCAGCATTTT.